This passage covers 9 T cell receptor beta chains from one sample sequenced in a study of T cell responses to AZD1222 COVID-19 vaccine. The data were produced by immunoSEQ multiplex PCR, yet TCRdb's version contains in-frame clones alone and is incomplete. In the table there are about 100,000 clones, about 90% of which are singletons. The material sequenced was peripheral blood, taken on day 0 of AZD1222 vaccination. These receptors all come from an adult in good health.

CDR3 amino acids: CASGGAQYF. The CDR3 DNA reads as TGTGCCAGCGGGGGTGCGCAGTATTTT. The V gene is TRBV2, the J gene TRBJ2-3; D tentatively reads TRBD1 or TRBD2 (5 bases each). Trimming cost V 8 bases and J 10 bases, with 7 bases left between them. CDR1 and CDR2 (germline): SNHLY, FYNNEI. CDR3 length: 9 amino acids.

The chain combines TRBV18 with TRBJ1-5; TRBD1 aligns across 7 bases. V shed 3 bases, J shed 1 base, and the junction held 9 bases outside the gene matches. The CDR3 consists of 17 residues. The germline V gene encodes CDR1 KGHSH and CDR2 LQKENI. CDR3 DNA sequence: TGTGCCAGCTCACCGCGAACCGGGACAGAGAGCAATCAGCCCCAGCATTTT. The encoded protein is CASSPRTGTESNQPQHF.

The V and J genes are TRBV28 and TRBJ1-4, with D possibly TRBD1 on 5 matching bases. Per germline, CDR1 MDHEN and CDR2 SYDVKM. The CDR3 is 15 residues long. With 11 bases removed from V and 5 bases from J, the gap between germline ends came to 21 bases. CDR3 nucleotide sequence: TGTGCCGGCCAGACAGCCACCCGGGGGAATGAAAAACTGTTTTTT. This sequence encodes CAGQTATRGNEKLFF.

This chain joins TRBV6-5 and TRBJ1-2; no clear D gene. The CDR3 has 14 amino acids. V lost 0 bases and J lost 4, with 9 bases in between. Germline CDR1 is MNHEY and CDR2 is SVGAGI. This CDR3 is CASSYSISGYGYTF. CDR3 nucleotides: TGTGCCAGCAGTTACTCGATATCGGGCTATGGCTACACCTTC.

This sequence joins TRBV25-1 and TRBJ1-1, with no clear D. Germline V gene sequence: CDR1 MGHDK, CDR2 SYGVNS. Trimming left V 1 base short and J 2 bases short, with 5 bases between. The CDR3 consists of 13 residues. CDR3 sequence reads: CASSEWDNTEAFF. CDR3 DNA sequence: TGTGCCAGCAGTGAATGGGATAACACTGAAGCTTTCTTT.

This clone appeared once. The same CDR3 is also encoded by other DNA sequences in this sample. The V gene is TRBV7-2, the J gene TRBJ1-1; tentatively, D is TRBD1 (6 bases). The CDR3 has 15 amino acids. Trimming cost V 5 bases and J 5 bases, with 18 bases left between them. CDR1 and CDR2 from the germline V gene are SGHTA and FQGNSA. The DNA for the CDR3 is TGTGCCAGCAGCCTTCCTGGGGTAGGGGGAACTGAAGCTTTCTTT. It encodes CASSLPGVGGTEAFF. The full variable domain, with the rest looked up from reference TRBV7-2 and TRBJ1-1, is GAGVSQSPSNKVTEKGKDVELRCDPISGHTALYWYRQSLGQGLEFLIYFQGNSAPDKSGLPSDRFSAERTGGSVSTLTIQRTQQEDSAVYLCASSLPGVGGTEAFFGQGTRLTVV.

The chain joins TRBV7-9 to TRBJ1-2; 7 bases match TRBD1. The CDR3 covers 13 residues. Germline V gene sequence: CDR1 SEHNR, CDR2 FQNEAQ (reference sequence). Trimming cost V 1 base and J 6 bases; bases outside gene matches: 2. This CDR3 reads CASSLEGADGYTF. CDR3 coding DNA: TGTGCCAGCAGCTTAGAGGGGGCTGATGGCTACACCTTC.

J is TRBJ2-3 and V is TRBV5-1, with a possible D match to TRBD2 (6 bases). The CDR3 runs 14 residues. Germline values: CDR1 SGHRS, CDR2 YFSETQ. V was cut by 6 bases and J by 0 bases, with 11 bases left in between. The CDR3 region has the DNA TGCGCCAGCAAAGGCGGGGCAAGCACAGATACGCAGTATTTT. It yields the protein CASKGGASTDTQYF.

The gene calls are TRBV4-3 and TRBJ1-2; D is unresolved. Between the trimmed V and J ends, which lost 0 bases and 4 bases, there was a span of 15 bases. The CDR3 is made up of 16 amino acids. CDR1 is LGHNA and CDR2 is YSLEER in the germline V gene. The CDR3: CASSQETEPGGYGYTF. The CDR3 DNA reads as TGCGCCAGCAGCCAAGAAACCGAACCAGGCGGCTATGGCTACACCTTC.